The 18 T cell receptor beta chains in this list originate from one sample, sequenced in a study of early stage breast cancer tumors. Repertoires were generated with immunoSEQ multiplex PCR, while TCRdb's copy carries only in-frame clones and drops some. The data show some 29,000 clones, just under 85% seen once. The sample comprised blood. The receptors shown here come from a person aged 50-59 years with breast cancer.

This clone was picked up one time. The CDR3 coding sequence is TGTGCCAGCAGAGGAACAGGGAGCGGCAATCAGCCCCAGCATTTT. Translation: CASRGTGSGNQPQHF. The J gene is TRBJ1-5, the V gene TRBV2; a possible D gene is TRBD1 (6 bases). The CDR3 loop spans 15 amino acids. Trimming cost V 6 bases and J 2 bases, with 14 bases left between them. CDR1 and CDR2 from the germline V gene are SNHLY and FYNNEI.

V gene TRBV2 combines with J gene TRBJ1-2; tentative D call: TRBD1 (5 bases). The CDR3 runs 13 residues. Germline CDR1 SNHLY, CDR2 FYNNEI. Deletions cut 6 bases from V and 1 base from J, with 9 bases between. In nucleotides, the CDR3 is TGTGCCAGCAGCCGGGACGGTAACTATGGCTACACCTTC. This translates into CASSRDGNYGYTF. The full variable domain, completed using reference TRBV2 and TRBJ1-2, is EPEVTQTPSHQVTQMGQEVILRCVPISNHLYFYWYRQILGQKVEFLVSFYNNEISEKSEIFDDQFSVERPDGSNFTLKIRSTKLEDSAMYFCASSRDGNYGYTFGSGTRLTVV.

This rearrangement joins TRBV6-6 to TRBJ2-1, with 7 bases identical to TRBD1. The J segment lost 3 bases and the V segment lost 6 bases, leaving 5 bases of the junction unmatched. The CDR3 contains 14 residues. Germline V lookup: CDR1 MNHNY, CDR2 SVGAGI (reference sequence). The CDR3 nucleotides read TGTGCCAGCAGCCGGGACAGCGTCTACAATGAGCAGTTCTTC. Protein product: CASSRDSVYNEQFF.

V usage is TRBV7-9 and J usage is TRBJ2-2; 8 positions match TRBD1. CDR3 length: 13 amino acids. The J segment lost 3 bases and the V segment lost 10 bases, leaving 4 bases of the junction unmatched. Germline loops: CDR1 SEHNR, CDR2 FQNEAQ (reference sequence). The CDR3 reads CAIKDRDTGELFF. The CDR3 coding sequence is TGTGCCATTAAGGACAGGGACACCGGGGAGCTGTTTTTT.

The chain uses TRBV19 and TRBJ1-2; TRBD1 matches 7 bases. CDR1 is LNHDA and CDR2 is SQIVND in the germline V gene (reference sequence). The CDR3 spans 14 residues. V was clipped by 5 bases and J by 4 bases; unmatched bases: 7. CDR3 region: CASSSDRALYGYTF. CDR3 coding DNA: TGTGCCAGTAGTTCTGACAGGGCGCTCTATGGCTACACCTTC.

The genes are TRBV11-2 and TRBJ2-3; possibly TRBD1 or TRBD2 for D (5 bases each). Per germline, CDR1 SGHAT and CDR2 FQNNGV. This CDR3 is built from 18 residues. Trimming took 1 base from V and 0 from J, leaving 17 bases between them. CDR3 amino acids: CASSLALGRRTSTDTQYF. The CDR3 coding sequence is TGTGCCAGCAGCTTAGCGTTGGGGCGAAGGACTAGCACAGATACGCAGTATTTT.

The CDR3 sequence: CASSLVRGETQYF. The DNA of the CDR3 is TGTGCCAGCAGCTTAGTCAGGGGGGAGACCCAGTACTTC. This chain uses TRBV11-3 with TRBJ2-5; TRBD1 agrees at 7 bases. The germline V gene encodes CDR1 SGHNT and CDR2 YENEEA. The CDR3 totals 13 residues. V was clipped by 1 base and J by 5 bases; unmatched bases: 1.

V is TRBV29-1 and J is TRBJ2-3; weak D call: TRBD2 (7 bases). Trimming took 7 bases from V and 2 from J, leaving 13 bases between them. The CDR3 runs to 13 residues. CDR1 and CDR2 from the germline V gene are SQVTM and ANQGSEA. CDR3 amino acids: CSGEGGDTDTQYF. The CDR3, as DNA: TGCAGCGGTGAGGGGGGGGACACAGATACGCAGTATTTT.

The chain is built from TRBV9 and TRBJ2-3; 7 bases match TRBD2. The V gene's germline CDR1 is SGDLS and CDR2 YYNGEE. V shed 3 bases and J 8 bases; nucleotides not matched to a gene: 12. CDR3 length: 15 residues. CDR3 sequence (DNA): TGTGCCAGCAGCGCGAGCGGGACTGCCGTCTCTACGCAGTATTTT. It encodes CASSASGTAVSTQYF.

The gene calls are TRBV7-6 and TRBJ1-3; D is ambiguous. The CDR3 totals 17 residues. CDR1 SGHVS and CDR2 FNYEAQ come from the germline V gene. The germline V and J ends were trimmed by 0 bases and 0 bases, with 12 bases remaining between them. The CDR3 loop reads CASSLAQTRSSGNTIYF. CDR3 nucleotide sequence: TGTGCCAGCAGCTTAGCCCAGACACGCAGCTCTGGAAACACCATATATTTT. Variable domain in full (rest from reference TRBV7-6 and TRBJ1-3): GAGVSQSPRYKVTKRGQDVALRCDPISGHVSLYWYRQALGQGPEFLTYFNYEAQQDKSGLPNDRFSAERPEGSISTLTIQRTEQRDSAMYRCASSLAQTRSSGNTIYFGEGSWLTVV.

This chain connects TRBV7-2 to TRBJ2-7; 10 positions match TRBD2. V dropped 2 bases and J dropped 5; count of bases not matched to a gene: 6. CDR1 SGHTA and CDR2 FQGNSA come from the germline V gene. The CDR3 covers 15 residues. CDR3 sequence: CASSLRASGRHEQYF. CDR3 nucleotide sequence: TGTGCCAGCAGCTTACGTGCTAGCGGGAGACACGAGCAGTACTTC.

V is TRBV27 and J is TRBJ2-4; 8 positions agree with TRBD2. The V and J ends lost 8 bases and 7 bases, in that order; junction bases with no gene match: 7. The CDR3 covers 13 residues. Germline CDR1 MNHEY, CDR2 SMNVEV (reference sequence). The CDR3 DNA sequence: TGTGCCAGCCGTCGGGAGGGCGGGAACATTCAGTACTTC. This translates into CASRREGGNIQYF.

The genes are TRBV7-6 and TRBJ1-5; D call uncertain. The CDR3 loop spans 14 amino acids. Trimming stripped 4 bases from V and 3 bases from J, with 10 bases between. Germline values: CDR1 SGHVS, CDR2 FNYEAQ. The CDR3 spells CASSSDIANQPQHF. CDR3 DNA: TGTGCCAGCAGCTCCGACATTGCCAATCAGCCCCAGCATTTT.

The chain couples TRBV11-3 to TRBJ1-1, with D possibly being TRBD1 (5 bases). The CDR3 is 13 amino acids. CDR1 is SGHNT and CDR2 is YENEEA in the germline V gene. The ends were cut back, 5 bases at V and 8 bases at J, with 15 bases in the middle. The CDR3 DNA sequence: TGTGCCAGCAGCGTGCAAACAGGAACCGAAGCTTTCTTT. As protein: CASSVQTGTEAFF.

V usage is TRBV27 and J usage is TRBJ2-2; D tentatively reads TRBD1 or TRBD2 (5 bases each). The CDR3 length is 17 residues. The germline CDR1 and CDR2 sequences are MNHEY and SMNVEV (reference sequence). Trimming shortened V by 5 bases and J by 6 bases, and 22 bases separated the two germline ends. CDR3 in DNA: TGTGCCAGCAGTCAGAGGGACCTGCGGTATCGGGCCGGGGAGCTGTTTTTT. Its translation: CASSQRDLRYRAGELFF.

This clone showed up just once. The J gene is TRBJ2-5, the V gene TRBV7-3; 8 nucleotides match TRBD1. Germline CDR1 is SGHTA and CDR2 is FQGTGA. The CDR3 spans 15 residues. J lost 5 bases, V lost 5 bases, and 10 bases had no gene match. In DNA, the CDR3 is TGTGCCAGCAGCACAGGGGGTCGCGTAGGGGAGACCCAGTACTTC. Its protein is CASSTGGRVGETQYF.

This rearrangement joins TRBV5-1 to TRBJ1-1, with TRBD1 matching over 9 bases. Looked up from germline, CDR1 is SGHRS and CDR2 is YFSETQ. The CDR3 consists of 18 residues. The J segment lost 0 bases and the V segment lost 4 bases, leaving 13 bases of the junction unmatched. DNA for the CDR3: TGCGCCAGCAGCCTTACTCCGGGACAGGGTTCAGTGAACACTGAAGCTTTCTTT. It codes for CASSLTPGQGSVNTEAFF.

This clone was found once. The V and J genes are TRBV19 and TRBJ2-1, with D possibly being TRBD2 (5 bases). Trimming took 3 bases from V and 3 from J, leaving 12 bases between them. CDR3 length: 15 amino acids. CDR1 is LNHDA, CDR2 SQIVND, per germline (reference sequence). The CDR3 DNA sequence: TGTGCCAGTAGTATCCTAGCCAGATTCTACAATGAGCAGTTCTTC. As protein: CASSILARFYNEQFF.